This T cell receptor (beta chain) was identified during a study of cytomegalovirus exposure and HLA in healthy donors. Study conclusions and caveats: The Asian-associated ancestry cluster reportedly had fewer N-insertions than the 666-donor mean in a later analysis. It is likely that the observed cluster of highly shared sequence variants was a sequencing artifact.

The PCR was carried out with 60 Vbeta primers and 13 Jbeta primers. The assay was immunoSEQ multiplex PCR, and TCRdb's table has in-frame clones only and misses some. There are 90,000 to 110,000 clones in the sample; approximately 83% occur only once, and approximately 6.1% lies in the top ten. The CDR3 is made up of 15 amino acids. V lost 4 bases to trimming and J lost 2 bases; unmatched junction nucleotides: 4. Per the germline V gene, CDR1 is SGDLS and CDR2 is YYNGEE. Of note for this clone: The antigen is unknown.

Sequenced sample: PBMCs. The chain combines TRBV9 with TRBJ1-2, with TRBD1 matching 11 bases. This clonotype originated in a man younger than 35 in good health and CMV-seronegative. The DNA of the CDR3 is TGTGCCAGCAGCACGAGGGACAGGGGGAACTATGGCTACACCTTC. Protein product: CASSTRDRGNYGYTF.